This TCR beta chain was sequenced for a study of blood T cell repertoires in COVID-19. The ends were cut back, 0 bases at V and 0 bases at J, with 5 bases in the middle. The CDR3 contains 14 residues. CDR1 and CDR2 (germline): MNHEY, SVGAGI. Assay used: immunoSEQ multiplex PCR; TCRdb lists only in-frame clones, some missing. The sample has some 300,000 clones, roughly 90% seen once. The TCR was taken from a woman in her thirties or forties with COVID-19, enrolled during active disease. The sample comprised peripheral blood. The chain employs TRBV6-5 and TRBJ1-1; no clear D gene. This CDR3 is CASSYSRVNTEAFF. The CDR3 DNA is TGTGCCAGCAGTTACTCGCGGGTGAACACTGAAGCTTTCTTT.